Each of the 32 T cell receptor beta chains below was sequenced from the same sample in a study of T cell clones after liver transplantation. Measured with immunoSEQ multiplex PCR; TCRdb has only the in-frame clones, and not every one. The sample yields around 97,000 clones, approximately 79% seen once. Here the sequenced sample was CD4+ T cells from blood, taken around 4 years after liver transplant. The receptors derive from a human patient who received a liver transplant. Some T cells may be graft donor cells.

Comment on this clone: This CDR3 is also generated by other DNA sequences in the sample. The J gene is TRBJ1-3, the V gene TRBV7-2; D remains unclear. V was trimmed by 4 bases and J by 4 bases, leaving 11 bases between them. Germline V CDR1 and CDR2: SGHTA, FQGNSA. This CDR3 has 14 residues. The CDR3 bases are TGTGCCAGCAGCTCTACCCCGGAGGGAAACACCATATATTTT. This sequence encodes CASSSTPEGNTIYF.

In this sample, this clone turned up a few times. The chain links TRBV19 to TRBJ2-7; no reliable D call. This CDR3 has 13 residues. CDR1 is LNHDA and CDR2 is SQIVND in the germline V gene (reference sequence). The V end was cut by 0 bases, the J end by 3 bases, with 6 bases between. The DNA of the CDR3 is TGTGCCAGTAGTATAGAAGCAGGCTACGAGCAGTACTTC. Translation: CASSIEAGYEQYF.

V is TRBV7-3 and J is TRBJ2-1; TRBD2 aligns across 10 bases. CDR3 size: 15 residues. Germline loops: CDR1 SGHTA, CDR2 FQGTGA. Losses at the gene ends were 2 bases for V and 6 bases for J; bases not matched to a gene: 4. The CDR3 DNA follows: TGTGCCAGCAGCTTACTAGCGGGAGAGGTCAATGAGCAGTTCTTC. It is translated as CASSLLAGEVNEQFF.

The V gene is TRBV27, the J gene TRBJ2-7; D is perhaps TRBD1 (5 bases). Trimming took off 3 bases at V and 0 bases at J, with 6 bases between the two ends. The CDR3 loop spans 13 amino acids. Germline assignment: CDR1 MNHEY and CDR2 SMNVEV (reference sequence). Here the CDR3 reads CASSFRVSYEQYF. In DNA, the CDR3 is TGTGCCAGCAGTTTCAGGGTCTCCTACGAGCAGTACTTC.

This chain connects TRBV6-6 to TRBJ1-1; 7 bases map to TRBD1. The germline CDR1 and CDR2 sequences are MNHNY and SVGAGI (reference sequence). The CDR3 extends over 15 amino acids. Trimming cost V 6 bases and J 4 bases; bases outside gene matches: 11. The CDR3 DNA sequence: TGTGCCAGCAGACAAAAGGGGGCAAAGTTCACTGAAGCTTTCTTT. Protein product: CASRQKGAKFTEAFF.

The V and J genes are TRBV29-1 and TRBJ2-5; 9 bases map to TRBD1. The CDR3 consists of 19 residues. The germline CDR1 and CDR2 sequences are SQVTM and ANQGSEA. Germline trimming cut 4 bases from V and 4 bases from J; bases unmatched to any gene: 22. The CDR3 loop is CSVVEEKVAIQGAIETQYF. The CDR3 DNA is TGCAGCGTTGTTGAGGAAAAAGTTGCAATACAGGGGGCAATAGAGACCCAGTACTTC. The full variable domain, completed using reference TRBV29-1 and TRBJ2-5, is SAVISQKPSRDICQRGTSLTIQCQVDSQVTMMFWYRQQPGQSLTLIATANQGSEATYESGFVIDKFPISRPNLTFSTLTVSNMSPEDSSIYLCSVVEEKVAIQGAIETQYFGPGTRLLVL.

The rearrangement links TRBV14 to TRBJ2-1, with 14 nucleotides matching TRBD2. The CDR3 sequence is 23 residues long. The germline V gene has CDR1 SGHDN and CDR2 FVKESK. J lost 0 bases, V lost 4 bases, and 20 bases had no gene match. CDR3 DNA: TGTGCCAGCAGCCTCGGCCGAAAAGGGACTAGCGGGGGCCAATTAAGCTCCTACAATGAGCAGTTCTTC. Protein: CASSLGRKGTSGGQLSSYNEQFF. The entire variable domain, with the rest obtained from reference TRBV14 and TRBJ2-1, is as follows: EAGVTQFPSHSVIEKGQTVTLRCDPISGHDNLYWYRRVMGKEIKFLLHFVKESKQDESGMPNNRFLAERTGGTYSTLKVQPAELEDSGVYFCASSLGRKGTSGGQLSSYNEQFFGPGTRLTVL.

The chain employs TRBV5-6 and TRBJ1-2; the match to TRBD1 covers 8 bases. V lost 3 bases and J lost 8; bases outside the gene matches: 9. Germline V gives CDR1 SGHDT, CDR2 YYEEEE. The CDR3 totals 14 residues. The CDR3 loop is CASSSYRDRFGYTF. The CDR3, as DNA: TGTGCCAGCAGCTCTTACAGGGACAGGTTCGGCTACACCTTC.

This chain connects TRBV5-1 to TRBJ2-7; D remains ambiguous. The V end was cut by 4 bases, the J end by 5 bases, with 10 bases between. The germline V gene encodes CDR1 SGHRS and CDR2 YFSETQ. The CDR3 is made up of 12 amino acids. CDR3 protein: CASSPDIHEQYF. The CDR3 nucleotides are TGCGCCAGCAGCCCCGACATCCACGAGCAGTACTTC.

This clone has more than one count but fewer than ten. The chain is built from TRBV23-1 and TRBJ2-5, with D unclear. TRBV23-1 is flagged as an ORF with uncertain function. With 5 bases removed from V and 4 bases from J, the gap between germline ends came to 11 bases. The CDR3 consists of 13 residues. The CDR3 DNA is TGCGCCAGCAGTACAGCGTGGGTAGAGACCCAGTACTTC. The encoded protein is CASSTAWVETQYF.

This chain uses TRBV28 with TRBJ1-5; 7 bases align to TRBD1. The CDR3 is made up of 16 amino acids. J gave up 4 bases and V 1 base, and 7 bases lay outside the gene matches. CDR1 is MDHEN, CDR2 SYDVKM, per germline. CDR3 DNA sequence: TGTGCCAGCAGTTTATTCCCTTTACAGGGGAATCAGCCCCAGCATTTT. It translates to CASSLFPLQGNQPQHF.

This chain uses TRBV14 with TRBJ2-2, with no clear D. The CDR3 spans 19 residues. V shed 0 bases and J shed 0 bases, with 17 bases lying between them. CDR1 and CDR2 from the germline V gene are SGHDN and FVKESK. The CDR3 reads CASSQEDRQRHSNTGELFF. Here the CDR3 DNA reads TGTGCCAGCAGCCAAGAGGACCGGCAGCGTCATTCGAACACCGGGGAGCTGTTTTTT. Full variable domain (missing parts from reference TRBV14 and TRBJ2-2): EAGVTQFPSHSVIEKGQTVTLRCDPISGHDNLYWYRRVMGKEIKFLLHFVKESKQDESGMPNNRFLAERTGGTYSTLKVQPAELEDSGVYFCASSQEDRQRHSNTGELFFGEGSRLTVL.

The rearrangement uses TRBV28 and TRBJ1-6, with D maybe TRBD1 (5 bases). The CDR3 has 12 residues. V lost 6 bases and J lost 8, with 8 bases in between. Germline CDR1 is MDHEN and CDR2 is SYDVKM. The DNA of the CDR3 is TGTGCCAGCAGCCGACAGTATTCACCCCTCCACTTT. Its translation: CASSRQYSPLHF.

This chain connects TRBV14 to TRBJ2-2; no firm D call. Germline lookup yields CDR1 SGHDN and CDR2 FVKESK. The CDR3 runs 13 residues. V lost 1 base and J 6 bases, leaving 6 bases between the germline ends. The CDR3 DNA follows: TGTGCCAGCAGCCAAGCCGCTCCCGGGGAGCTGTTTTTT. Amino acid sequence: CASSQAAPGELFF.

V is TRBV7-9 and J is TRBJ2-7; D is unresolved. The CDR3 is 11 amino acids. Trimming removed 5 bases at V and 7 bases at J, with 9 bases between. Germline V lookup: CDR1 SEHNR, CDR2 FQNEAQ (reference sequence). This CDR3 is CASSPQQEQYF. The CDR3 region has the DNA TGTGCCAGCAGCCCTCAGCAGGAGCAGTACTTC.

This clone was observed a single time. CDR3 in amino acids: CSVDPGNTEAFF. The CDR3 coding sequence is TGCAGCGTTGACCCGGGGAACACTGAAGCTTTCTTT. This chain connects TRBV29-1 to TRBJ1-1; D gene ambiguous. Germline loops: CDR1 SQVTM, CDR2 ANQGSEA. V lost 3 bases and J 1 base, leaving 6 bases between the germline ends. This CDR3 is built from 12 residues.

Written as DNA, the CDR3 is TGTGCCAGCAGAGGGGAGTTCGTGGAGACCCAGTACTTC. Its translation is CASRGEFVETQYF. The chain uses TRBV5-4 and TRBJ2-5; the D gene could be TRBD1 or TRBD2 (5 bases each). V shed 5 bases and J shed 5 bases, with 13 bases lying between them. CDR3 length: 13 residues. Germline CDR1 and CDR2: SGHNT and YYREEE (reference sequence).

The chain joins TRBV27 to TRBJ1-1; 8 nucleotides line up with TRBD1. In germline, CDR1 is MNHEY, CDR2 SMNVEV (reference sequence). This CDR3 comprises 15 residues. V dropped 5 bases and J dropped 4; count of bases not matched to a gene: 9. CDR3 sequence reads: CASSINHRGSTEAFF. As DNA, the CDR3 is TGTGCCAGCAGTATCAATCACAGGGGGAGCACTGAAGCTTTCTTT.

The chain couples TRBV9 to TRBJ2-1, with 13 nucleotides matching TRBD2. CDR3 length equals 18 residues. Per germline, CDR1 SGDLS and CDR2 YYNGEE. V was pared by 0 bases and J by 9 bases, with 12 bases of the junction left unmatched. The CDR3 sequence is CASSVAPSLAGGHVEQFF. In nucleotides, the CDR3 is TGTGCCAGCAGCGTAGCCCCTTCACTAGCGGGAGGGCATGTTGAGCAGTTCTTC. Using reference TRBV9 and TRBJ2-1 for the parts outside the CDR3, the full variable domain is DSGVTQTPKHLITATGQRVTLRCSPRSGDLSVYWYQQSLDQGLQFLIQYYNGEERAKGNILERFSAQQFPDLHSELNLSSLELGDSALYFCASSVAPSLAGGHVEQFFGPGTRLTVL.

V gene TRBV5-1 combines with J gene TRBJ2-7; 8 nucleotides line up with TRBD1. Per the germline V gene, CDR1 is SGHRS and CDR2 is YFSETQ. J gave up 6 bases and V 1 base, and 6 bases lay outside the gene matches. The CDR3 is 14 residues long. CDR3 amino acids: CASSLNRGSIEQYF. The CDR3 DNA reads as TGCGCCAGCAGCTTGAACAGGGGGTCGATCGAGCAGTACTTC.

This chain connects TRBV5-1 to TRBJ1-2; D might be TRBD1 (5 bases). The CDR3 loop spans 12 amino acids. V lost 5 bases and J 6 bases, leaving 11 bases between the germline ends. In germline, CDR1 is SGHRS, CDR2 YFSETQ. The CDR3 protein is CASSTRDHGYTF. The CDR3 DNA follows: TGCGCCAGCAGTACCAGGGACCATGGCTACACCTTC.

V usage is TRBV9 and J usage is TRBJ1-4; D possibly corresponds to TRBD1 (5 bases). CDR1 is SGDLS, CDR2 YYNGEE, per germline. The CDR3 contains 15 residues. Trimming took 0 bases from V and 6 from J, leaving 12 bases between them. The CDR3 reads CASSVGGVGDEKLFF. CDR3 DNA: TGTGCCAGCAGCGTAGGGGGGGTCGGAGATGAAAAACTGTTTTTT. Using reference TRBV9 and TRBJ1-4 for the parts outside the CDR3, the full variable domain is DSGVTQTPKHLITATGQRVTLRCSPRSGDLSVYWYQQSLDQGLQFLIQYYNGEERAKGNILERFSAQQFPDLHSELNLSSLELGDSALYFCASSVGGVGDEKLFFGSGTQLSVL.

This clone was detected only a few times. The chain uses TRBV6-5 and TRBJ2-3; TRBD1 matches 8 bases. CDR1 is MNHEY, CDR2 SVGAGI, per germline. The V gene end was trimmed by 5 bases and the J gene end by 6 bases; junction bases not matched to a gene: 10. The CDR3 extends over 15 amino acids. DNA for the CDR3: TGTGCCAGCAGTCTTAGACAGGGGCTCTTGGATACGCAGTATTTT. Protein: CASSLRQGLLDTQYF.

This clone was observed a few times. The chain combines TRBV4-2 with TRBJ2-7; D not certain. Germline V gives CDR1 LGHNA, CDR2 YNFKEQ. The CDR3 runs to 13 residues. V lost 4 bases, J lost 6 bases, and 13 bases lay in between. The CDR3 spells CASSLRLSGEQYF. The CDR3 nucleotides read TGTGCCAGCAGCCTAAGGTTGTCAGGCGAGCAGTACTTC.

This chain links TRBV11-2 with TRBJ2-4; the D is unclear. Germline V gene data show CDR1 as SGHAT and CDR2 as FQNNGV. V gave up 5 bases and J gave up 5 bases, with 16 bases separating them. This CDR3 comprises 15 residues. CDR3 sequence (DNA): TGTGCCAGCAGCCCCTCGCTAGTTGGCGAAAACATTCAGTACTTC. This codes for CASSPSLVGENIQYF.

A few counts support this clone. The chain has TRBV5-4 and TRBJ2-7, with TRBD1 as a possible D gene (5 bases). Germline values: CDR1 SGHNT, CDR2 YYREEE (reference sequence). The CDR3 sequence is 16 residues long. The V and J ends lost 0 bases and 0 bases respectively, with 13 bases between them. CDR3 in amino acids: CASSLGGGRNSYEQYF. The CDR3 nucleotides read TGTGCCAGCAGCTTGGGGGGCGGCCGAAACTCCTACGAGCAGTACTTC. Combining the CDR3 with reference TRBV5-4 and TRBJ2-7 gives the whole variable domain ETGVTQSPTHLIKTRGQQVTLRCSSQSGHNTVSWYQQALGQGPQFIFQYYREEENGRGNFPPRFSGLQFPNYSSELNVNALELDDSALYLCASSLGGGRNSYEQYFGPGTRLTVT.

The chain has TRBV5-1 and TRBJ2-7; 7 bases are shared with TRBD2. There are 14 residues in the CDR3. With V trimmed by 4 bases and J by 4 bases, 8 bases remained unmatched. Germline V gene lookup returns CDR1 SGHRS and CDR2 YFSETQ. The DNA for the CDR3 is TGCGCCAGCAGCCCCGAGCGGGGTGGGTACGAGCAGTACTTC. This encodes CASSPERGGYEQYF.

In its sample, this clone was seen once. The rearrangement links TRBV4-1 to TRBJ1-2; no reliable D call. Germline V CDR1 and CDR2: MGHRA, YSYEKL. CDR3 length equals 15 residues. The ends were cut back, 0 bases at V and 5 bases at J, with 13 bases in the middle. The CDR3 protein is CASSQELVSEYGYTF. The DNA for the CDR3 is TGCGCCAGCAGCCAAGAGTTGGTCAGCGAATATGGCTACACCTTC.

The CDR3 DNA is TGTGCCAGCAGTTTATCTGGAACAGATCAGCCCCAGCATTTT. It yields the protein CASSLSGTDQPQHF. The V call is TRBV28, the J call TRBJ1-5; no definite D call. V was clipped by 1 base and J by 5 bases, with 9 bases between them. This CDR3 region has 14 residues. Germline CDR1 reads MDHEN; CDR2 reads SYDVKM.

CDR3 nucleotides: TGTGCCAGCAGCCCAGGGATTAACTATGGCTACACCTTC. It specifies CASSPGINYGYTF. The V and J genes are TRBV5-6 and TRBJ1-2, with TRBD1 as a possible D gene (5 bases). The CDR3 spans 13 residues. V lost 4 bases, J lost 1 base, and 8 bases lay in between. Germline V gene lookup returns CDR1 SGHDT and CDR2 YYEEEE.

The chain couples TRBV27 to TRBJ1-2; D ambiguous. The CDR3 is made up of 13 amino acids. V was trimmed by 5 bases and J by 5 bases, leaving 12 bases between them. The germline V gene encodes CDR1 MNHEY and CDR2 SMNVEV (reference sequence). The CDR3, as DNA: TGTGCCAGCAGTCAGAATTTGGGTTATGGCTACACCTTC. The encoded protein is CASSQNLGYGYTF.

This chain joins TRBV28 and TRBJ1-5; TRBD1 might be the D (6 bases). CDR3 length: 15 amino acids. V shed 5 bases and J shed 2 bases, with 13 bases lying between them. CDR1 and CDR2 from the germline V gene are MDHEN and SYDVKM. The CDR3 sequence is CASSLQGSGNQPQHF. CDR3 coding DNA: TGTGCCAGCAGTCTCCAGGGGTCGGGCAATCAGCCCCAGCATTTT.